These T cell receptor beta chains were read from a single sample in a study of identical twins. TCRdb fed the 5' RACE reads into MiXCR, producing one record per CDR3 protein. This sample has hundreds of thousands of distinct CDR3 sequences, with less than 25% found just once. These data were also filed under a second study, of T cells expressing NK-cell markers.

The sample comprised PBMCs. These TCRs come from a young woman in good health. CDR3s include the opening cysteine and the closing phenylalanine or tryptophan. D genes are given only for firm matches. The size of a clone is reported for some rows only, either as once, few or many, or as a class for expanded clones.

D gene,clone size,V gene,J gene,CDR3 protein,CDR3 DNA
NA,few,TRBV7-9,TRBJ2-1,CASHSGGAKQFF,TGTGCCAGTCACTCCGGTGGGGCGAAGCAGTTCTTC
NA,many,TRBV20-1,TRBJ1-2,CSAWGQIDGYTF,TGCAGTGCTTGGGGGCAGATCGACGGCTACACCTTC
TRBD1,few,TRBV6-2/TRBV6-3,TRBJ2-7,CASNYDHRGDYEQYF,TGTGCCAGCAATTACGACCACAGGGGGGATTACGAGCAGTACTTC
TRBD2,few,TRBV12-3/TRBV12-4,TRBJ2-2,CASSLIAGTGELFF,TGTGCCAGCAGTTTGATAGCGGGAACCGGGGAGCTGTTTTTT
NA,NA,TRBV29-1,TRBJ2-5,CSVESPESKETQYF,TGCAGCGTTGAATCCCCGGAAAGTAAAGAGACCCAGTACTTC
NA,NA,TRBV20-1,TRBJ1-2,CSAARRDFNYGYTF,TGCAGTGCTGCTAGACGCGACTTTAACTATGGCTACACCTTC
TRBD2,NA,TRBV10-3,TRBJ2-5,CAISEGPTSGGPYQETQYF,TGTGCCATCAGTGAGGGACCCACTAGCGGGGGGCCCTACCAAGAGACCCAGTACTTC
NA,few,TRBV5-6,TRBJ1-2,CASSPRGSIYGYTF,TGTGCCAGCAGTCCTCGGGGGAGCATCTATGGCTACACCTTC
TRBD2,few,TRBV6-1,TRBJ2-1,CASKGSGGADEQFF,TGTGCCAGCAAGGGTAGCGGGGGGGCCGATGAGCAGTTCTTC
NA,NA,TRBV7-2,TRBJ2-1,CASSLTGGGTLYNEQFF,TGTGCCAGCAGCTTAACTGGAGGCGGGACGCTCTACAATGAGCAGTTCTTC
NA,few,TRBV29-1,TRBJ2-4,CSVEAGQGTSQYF,TGCAGCGTTGAAGCTGGGCAGGGGACCTCTCAGTACTTC
NA,NA,TRBV20-1,TRBJ2-1,CSAREDEQFF,TGCAGCGCCCGAGAGGATGAGCAGTTCTTC
NA,NA,TRBV20-1,TRBJ2-1,CSATGTVYSNEQFF,TGCAGTGCCACCGGGACGGTTTATTCAAATGAGCAGTTCTTC
NA,few,TRBV6-5,TRBJ2-3,CASSYGGPLSTQYF,TGTGCCAGCAGTTACGGCGGACCATTAAGTACGCAGTATTTT
NA,many,TRBV11-2,TRBJ2-1,CASSLDPELGSALRRDNEQFF,TGTGCCAGCAGCTTAGATCCCGAACTAGGTTCGGCACTAAGGCGAGACAATGAGCAGTTCTTC
TRBD2,NA,TRBV20-1,TRBJ2-1,CSAASGGYNEQFF,TGCAGTGCTGCTAGCGGGGGGTACAATGAGCAGTTCTTC
NA,few,TRBV12-3/TRBV12-4,TRBJ1-2,CASSLGGSDYGYTF,TGTGCCAGCAGTTTAGGGGGGTCGGACTATGGCTACACCTTC
TRBD1,NA,TRBV6-5,TRBJ2-5,CASSSQGAQGTQYF,TGTGCCAGCAGTTCTCAGGGGGCGCAGGGGACCCAGTACTTC
TRBD2,few,TRBV4-2,TRBJ2-4,CASSQDSPSGSLSLGSAKNIQYF,TGTGCCAGCAGCCAAGATTCGCCTAGCGGGAGCCTTTCGTTGGGAAGCGCCAAAAACATTCAGTACTTC
NA,few,TRBV12-3/TRBV12-4,TRBJ2-1,CASRMGGSSYNEQFF,TGTGCCAGCAGAATGGGTGGGAGTTCCTACAATGAGCAGTTCTTC
TRBD2,NA,TRBV18,TRBJ2-1,CASSPSGFNNEQFF,TGTGCCAGCTCACCTAGCGGGTTCAACAATGAGCAGTTCTTC
TRBD1,NA,TRBV6-5,TRBJ2-7,CASRYGQGVMGEQYF,TGTGCCAGCAGATACGGACAGGGGGTAATGGGCGAGCAGTACTTC
NA,NA,TRBV9,TRBJ2-3,CASSSGPGDTQYF,TGTGCCAGCAGCTCAGGGCCGGGCGATACGCAGTATTTT
TRBD1,many,TRBV12-3/TRBV12-4,TRBJ1-6,CASSLVGQGANSPLHF,TGTGCCAGCAGTTTAGTTGGACAGGGGGCGAATTCACCCCTCCACTTT
TRBD2,few,TRBV12-3/TRBV12-4,TRBJ2-1,CASQGTSLFDEQFF,TGTGCCTCACAAGGGACTAGCTTATTTGATGAGCAGTTCTTC
NA,NA,TRBV5-5,TRBJ2-1,CASSLGDAQGEQFF,TGTGCCAGCAGCTTGGGGGATGCCCAGGGTGAGCAGTTCTTC
NA,NA,TRBV29-1,TRBJ2-4,CSALGPEVDIQYF,TGCAGCGCCCTTGGCCCCGAGGTGGACATTCAGTACTTC
NA,NA,TRBV29-1,TRBJ2-2,CSVETGLFTGELFF,TGCAGCGTTGAAACGGGACTGTTCACCGGGGAGCTGTTTTTT